The rows below give T cell receptor beta chains drawn from one sample of a study of control samples from healthy donors and cancer patients. Measured with immunoSEQ multiplex PCR; TCRdb has only the in-frame clones, and not every one. Here the sample spans 150,000 to 200,000 clones, about 94% being singletons. Sequenced: blood. Receptor source: a woman aged 55 to 70 in good health. CDR3s include the opening cysteine and the closing phenylalanine or tryptophan. A D gene is named only where the DNA matches it firmly. Not all rows give a size; the values are once, few, many and, for expanded clones, a class.

v_call	d_call	j_call	clone_size	cdr3_aa	cdr3_nt
TRBV20-1	.	TRBJ1-2	.	CSARDYGALTF	TGCAGTGCTAGAGATTACGGGGCCCTTACCTTC
TRBV9	.	TRBJ2-1	.	CASNFWQGDEQFF	TGTGCCAGCAATTTTTGGCAGGGCGATGAGCAGTTCTTC
TRBV18	.	TRBJ1-1	.	CASSPPAGNTEAFF	TGTGCCAGCTCACCACCGGCAGGGAACACTGAAGCTTTCTTT
TRBV12-2	.	TRBJ1-1	.	CASRLKVVTGNTEAFF	TGTGCAAGTCGCTTAAAGGTGGTCACGGGGAACACTGAAGCTTTCTTT
TRBV10-3	.	TRBJ1-4	.	CAISRDATNEKLFF	TGTGCCATCAGCCGGGATGCAACTAATGAAAAACTGTTTTTT
TRBV3-1/TRBV3-2	.	TRBJ1-1	.	CASTMGRGTEAFF	TGTGCCAGCACCATGGGCCGGGGCACTGAAGCTTTCTTT
TRBV2	.	TRBJ2-6	.	CASRPWGSGANVLTF	TGTGCCAGCAGGCCCTGGGGCTCTGGGGCCAACGTCCTGACTTTC
TRBV11-2	.	TRBJ2-1	.	CASSLVLQTQFF	TGTGCCAGCAGCTTAGTGCTGCAGACACAGTTCTTC
TRBV3-1/TRBV3-2	TRBD1	TRBJ2-2	.	CASSQDFRTGRPGELFF	TGTGCCAGCAGCCAAGATTTCAGGACAGGGAGGCCCGGGGAGCTGTTTTTT
TRBV12-3/TRBV12-4	.	TRBJ1-1	once	CASSLGRGAEAFF	TGTGCCAGCAGTTTAGGCAGGGGCGCTGAAGCTTTCTTT
TRBV2	.	TRBJ1-6	.	CASSEDSPNYNSPLHF	TGTGCCAGCAGTGAAGATTCCCCAAACTATAATTCACCCCTCCACTTT
TRBV7-2	.	TRBJ2-7	.	CASSDTANAYEQYF	TGTGCCAGCAGCGATACAGCAAATGCATACGAGCAGTACTTC
TRBV7-2	.	TRBJ1-3	.	CASSPLGGLSGNTIYF	TGTGCCAGCAGCCCGCTGGGAGGGCTCTCTGGAAACACCATATATTTT
TRBV13	.	TRBJ1-1	.	CASSLGLMNTEAFF	TGTGCCAGCAGCTTAGGCCTAATGAACACTGAAGCTTTCTTT
TRBV7-9	.	TRBJ1-3	.	CASSLSATGNTIYF	TGTGCCAGCAGCTTGTCGGCTACTGGAAACACCATATATTTT
TRBV6-5	.	TRBJ1-2	.	CASSYSTGGNYGYTF	TGTGCCAGCAGTTACTCGACAGGCGGAAACTATGGCTACACCTTC
TRBV7-9	.	TRBJ2-1	.	CASSHNVGGSYNEQFF	TGTGCCAGCAGCCACAACGTAGGCGGTTCCTACAATGAGCAGTTCTTC
TRBV18	.	TRBJ1-1	.	CASSPPPVMNTEAFF	TGTGCCAGCTCACCACCCCCAGTCATGAACACTGAAGCTTTCTTT
TRBV3-1/TRBV3-2	.	TRBJ1-3	.	CASSQDDGATSSGNTIYF	TGTGCCAGCAGCCAAGACGATGGGGCAACGAGCTCTGGAAACACCATATATTTT
TRBV6-5	TRBD1	TRBJ2-7	.	CASSYDRDRGYEQYF	TGTGCCAGCAGTTACGACCGGGACAGGGGCTACGAGCAGTACTTC
TRBV5-1	.	TRBJ2-7	.	CASSLGLAESYEQYF	TGCGCCAGCAGCTTGGGTCTAGCAGAGTCCTACGAGCAGTACTTC
TRBV2	TRBD1	TRBJ2-1	.	CASTSGTGDNEQFF	TGTGCCAGCACCTCGGGGACAGGGGACAATGAGCAGTTCTTC
TRBV7-9	.	TRBJ1-4	.	CASSFPNAEKLFF	TGTGCCAGCAGCTTTCCGAACGCGGAAAAACTGTTTTTT